One TCR beta chain is described in this entry. Its antigen is currently unknown. The data originate from a study of OX40 agonist ivuxolimab in advanced cancers. Turning to the study itself: Patients received ivuxolimab, an intravenous treatment, every 2 weeks at 0.01 to 10 mg/kg. Three individuals attained partial responses, comprising one hepatocellular carcinoma case and two cutaneous melanoma cases.

Sequencing used immunoSEQ multiplex PCR; TCRdb keeps in-frame clones, though not all of them. Of about 37,000 clones in the sample, roughly 87% are singletons; the top ten hold about 20%. Whole-study findings and limits: Both blood CD4+ and CD8+ T cells showed clonal growth by week 6 at 0.1 to 3.0 mg/kg.

Trimming cost V 6 bases and J 2 bases, with 11 bases left between them. CDR3 length: 13 residues. The germline V gene encodes CDR1 MNHEY and CDR2 SMNVEV (reference sequence). The TCR originated in an adult with an advanced solid tumor such as melanoma, head and neck, liver or kidney cancer. The source material was CD4+ or CD8+ T cells sorted from blood, sampled in a trial of the OX40 agonist ivuxolimab. The chain is built from TRBV27 and TRBJ2-7, with a tentative D call TRBD2 (6 bases). The CDR3 DNA reads as TGTGCCAGCAGGACGGGACTCCCCTACGAGCAGTACTTC. Its protein product is CASRTGLPYEQYF.